A single sample is the source of the 10 T cell receptor beta chains below, sequenced in a study of shared clonotypes between healthy human individuals (dated by TCRdb to 2020 to 2021). The library was prepared using the immunoSEQ multiplex PCR assay. TCRdb retrieved this table from immuneACCESS and kept in-frame rearrangements only. Not all clones are present; in checked studies, unresolved V genes account for under half, and no reason is known for the remainder. The sample data list around 200,000 clones, and 60% to 75% of these were observed just once. The top ten clones comprise under 11% of the sample. What was sequenced was memory CD4+ T cells sorted from blood. The sample's cell subset or site label is to be understood as: CD45RA-negative fraction. These receptors originate from a man aged 25 to 40 in good health.

This clone was seen a few times. CDR3 nucleotide sequence: TGTGCCAGCAGTGAAGCGCTTACCGGGAGCTACAGCAAGCAGTACTTC. It codes for CASSEALTGSYSKQYF. The chain combines TRBV6-1 with TRBJ2-7, with D possibly TRBD2 on 6 matching bases. V shed 0 bases and J shed 8 bases, with 20 bases lying between them. Germline loops: CDR1 MNHNS, CDR2 SASEGT. The CDR3 contains 16 residues.

This clone was counted only a few times. The chain couples TRBV10-2 to TRBJ2-5; D unclear. The germline CDR1 and CDR2 sequences are WSHSY and SAAADI. V was cut by 0 bases and J by 4 bases, with 3 bases left in between. The length of the CDR3 is 12 residues. In DNA, the CDR3 is TGCGCCAGCAGTGAGTCCTCAGAGACCCAGTACTTC. This encodes CASSESSETQYF.

The chain is built from TRBV5-1 and TRBJ2-3; 11 bases line up with TRBD1. This CDR3 spans 16 amino acids. The germline V gene has CDR1 SGHRS and CDR2 YFSETQ. V dropped 4 bases and J dropped 4; count of bases not matched to a gene: 8. For the CDR3, the DNA is TGCGCCAGCAGCGCCGGAGGACAGGGGGCGGCAGATACGCAGTATTTT. Amino acids: CASSAGGQGAADTQYF.

This chain links TRBV27 with TRBJ1-1, with D uncertain. In germline, CDR1 is MNHEY, CDR2 SMNVEV (reference sequence). The CDR3 is 13 residues long. V was pared by 2 bases and J by 3 bases, with 7 bases between. This CDR3 reads CASSLIRDTEAFF. CDR3 bases: TGTGCCAGCAGTTTAATTCGTGACACTGAAGCTTTCTTT.

This clone was counted only a few times. The chain has TRBV6-5 and TRBJ1-2, with a tentative D call TRBD1 (5 bases). Germline V lookup: CDR1 MNHEY, CDR2 SVGAGI. V gave up 6 bases and J gave up 3 bases, with 11 bases separating them. The CDR3 covers 13 residues. In DNA, the CDR3 is TGTGCCAGCAGCCCGGACAAATACTATGGCTACACCTTC. It is translated as CASSPDKYYGYTF.

The CDR3 is CASSERTGGGNEQFF. As DNA, the CDR3 is TGCGCCAGCAGTGAAAGGACAGGGGGCGGGAATGAGCAGTTCTTC. The chain uses TRBV10-2 and TRBJ2-1; 11 bases agree with TRBD1. The germline gives CDR1 WSHSY, CDR2 SAAADI. J was trimmed by 7 bases and V by 3 bases; bases with no gene match: 5. The CDR3 has 15 amino acids.

In this sample, this clone turned up a few times. The chain links TRBV6-1 to TRBJ1-2; 8 bases map to TRBD1. Germline V gene data show CDR1 as MNHNS and CDR2 as SASEGT. The junction had 1 base not matched to a gene; V was cut back by 3 bases and J by 1 base. The CDR3 spans 14 residues. For the CDR3, the DNA is TGTGCCAGCAGTGACGGACAGGGTAACTATGGCTACACCTTC. Translating gives CASSDGQGNYGYTF.

The rearrangement joins TRBV5-4 to TRBJ2-3; 9 bases are shared with TRBD2. J was trimmed by 3 bases and V by 1 base; bases with no gene match: 0. The germline V gene encodes CDR1 SGHNT and CDR2 YYREEE (reference sequence). CDR3 length equals 14 residues. CDR3 sequence reads: CASSLSGRTDTQYF. The CDR3 DNA reads TGTGCCAGCAGCTTGAGCGGGAGGACAGATACGCAGTATTTT.

The J gene is TRBJ2-3, the V gene TRBV29-1, with a tentative D call TRBD2 (5 bases). Germline CDR1 reads SQVTM; CDR2 reads ANQGSEA. CDR3 length equals 16 residues. V was pared by 4 bases and J by 2 bases, with 19 bases between. The CDR3 nucleotides are TGCAGCGTTGGATCCGGAGGACTGGTCGACACAGATACGCAGTATTTT. Protein product: CSVGSGGLVDTDTQYF.

This clone was detected a few times. The chain carries TRBV10-3 and TRBJ2-7, with D perhaps TRBD1 (5 bases). V was pared by 2 bases and J by 3 bases, with 11 bases between. Germline V gives CDR1 ENHRY, CDR2 SYGVKD. There are 14 residues in the CDR3. CDR3 in DNA: TGTGCCATCAGTGAGCAAGGGGCTGGCTACGAGCAGTACTTC. This translates into CAISEQGAGYEQYF.